Presented here are 5 T cell receptor beta chains from one specimen sequenced in a study of vaccination effects on CD4 cells after COVID-19. The ViraFEST assay expanded antigen-specific CD4+ T cells with viral peptide pools before sequencing. Culturing for around ten days preceded CD4+ T cell isolation. None of the vaccinated had previously contracted SARS-CoV-2, and their nucleocapsid antibodies tested negative. The assay was immunoSEQ multiplex PCR, and TCRdb's table has in-frame clones only and misses some. Among approximately 22,000 clones listed, approximately 77% were seen once. No antigens are known for them. The sample consisted of CD4+ T cells from PBMCs cultured with HCoV-NL63 spike peptides, taken before COVID-19 vaccination. The receptors were sampled from a human donor who received a COVID-19 vaccine.

The V call is TRBV9, the J call TRBJ2-5; TRBD2 matches 7 bases. Per germline, CDR1 SGDLS and CDR2 YYNGEE. The length of the CDR3 is 15 residues. J was trimmed by 1 base and V by 1 base; bases with no gene match: 4. The CDR3 nucleotides are TGTGCCAGCAGCGTAATGGGGACTACCCAAGAGACCCAGTACTTC. Amino acid sequence: CASSVMGTTQETQYF.

CDR3 DNA sequence: TGCGCCAGCAGCCAACCCGGGACAAAGGCTAGAGACGGCGAGCAGTACTTC. This sequence encodes CASSQPGTKARDGEQYF. The chain combines TRBV4-1 with TRBJ2-7, with D maybe TRBD1 (6 bases). Germline CDR1 and CDR2: MGHRA and YSYEKL. V was trimmed by 2 bases and J by 6 bases, leaving 23 bases between them. The CDR3 covers 17 residues.

Only a few counts were recorded for this clone. The chain is built from TRBV28 and TRBJ1-5; no definite D call. This CDR3 is built from 18 residues. Germline CDR1 is MDHEN and CDR2 is SYDVKM. V lost 2 bases and J 1 base, leaving 18 bases between the germline ends. CDR3 DNA sequence: TGTGCCAGCAGTTTAGGGAGGGTCCCGAGGGCGAGCAATCAGCCCCAGCATTTT. Amino acid sequence: CASSLGRVPRASNQPQHF.

CDR3 sequence (DNA): TGTGCCAGCAGCGCGGGACAGGGGGCGAACACTGAAGCTTTCTTT. Translation: CASSAGQGANTEAFF. The chain has TRBV9 and TRBJ1-1; 12 nucleotides align to TRBD1. Germline trimming cut 3 bases from V and 1 base from J; bases unmatched to any gene: 1. CDR1 and CDR2 (germline): SGDLS, YYNGEE. CDR3 length: 15 amino acids.

This clone was found once. CDR3 DNA sequence: TGTGCCAGCAGCCCAGAAGGGATCAATCAGCCCCAGCATTTT. Protein product: CASSPEGINQPQHF. J is TRBJ1-5 and V is TRBV6-5; D not certain. CDR3 length: 14 residues. Per the germline V gene, CDR1 is MNHEY and CDR2 is SVGAGI. Trimming cost V 6 bases and J 3 bases, with 12 bases left between them.